Listed below are T cell receptor beta chains from one sample, sequenced in a study of control samples from healthy donors and cancer patients. The method was immunoSEQ multiplex PCR; TCRdb's version includes in-frame clones alone and lacks a portion of them. The sample contains about 160,000 clones, around nine tenths of which appear only once. Sequencing was carried out using blood. Every receptor here comes from a young man in good health. Each CDR3 is given with its conserved first and last residue. Each record gives: J gene, CDR3 length, clone size, V gene, D gene, CDR3 protein, CDR3 DNA. D genes are given only for firm matches. The size of a clone is reported for some rows only, either as once, few or many, or as a class for expanded clones.

J gene: TRBJ2-3; CDR3 length: 17; clone size: NA; V gene: TRBV25-1; D gene: NA; CDR3 protein: CASSEGSRVRGTDTQYF; CDR3 DNA: TGTGCCAGCAGTGAAGGATCTCGGGTCAGGGGCACAGATACGCAGTATTTT
J gene: TRBJ1-4; CDR3 length: 15; clone size: NA; V gene: TRBV7-8; D gene: NA; CDR3 protein: CASSPNRRVGEKLFF; CDR3 DNA: TGTGCCAGCAGCCCTAATCGGAGGGTGGGGGAAAAACTGTTTTTT
J gene: TRBJ2-1; CDR3 length: 14; clone size: NA; V gene: TRBV18; D gene: NA; CDR3 protein: CASSLDQEGSEQFF; CDR3 DNA: TGTGCCAGCTCACTGGACCAGGAGGGGTCTGAGCAGTTCTTC
J gene: TRBJ1-5; CDR3 length: 17; clone size: NA; V gene: TRBV11-2; D gene: NA; CDR3 protein: CASSLLAGDISNQPQHF; CDR3 DNA: TGTGCCAGCAGCCTCCTCGCCGGTGATATTAGCAATCAGCCCCAGCATTTT
J gene: TRBJ2-3; CDR3 length: 15; clone size: NA; V gene: TRBV30; D gene: TRBD1; CDR3 protein: CAWSLGTGAEDTQYF; CDR3 DNA: TGTGCCTGGAGTCTAGGGACAGGGGCGGAGGATACGCAGTATTTT
J gene: TRBJ2-2; CDR3 length: 17; clone size: NA; V gene: TRBV9; D gene: TRBD1; CDR3 protein: CASSARTGQGRTGELFF; CDR3 DNA: TGTGCCAGCAGCGCCCGAACGGGACAGGGTAGGACCGGGGAGCTGTTTTTT
J gene: TRBJ2-5; CDR3 length: 16; clone size: NA; V gene: TRBV5-4; D gene: NA; CDR3 protein: CASSLGSSGGKETQYF; CDR3 DNA: TGTGCCAGCAGCTTGGGAAGTAGCGGTGGAAAAGAGACCCAGTACTTC
J gene: TRBJ1-2; CDR3 length: 16; clone size: once; V gene: TRBV2; D gene: TRBD1; CDR3 protein: CASSQTLRDRRYGYTF; CDR3 DNA: TGTGCCAGCAGTCAAACCCTCCGGGACAGGCGATATGGCTACACCTTC
J gene: TRBJ2-7; CDR3 length: 18; clone size: NA; V gene: TRBV7-2; D gene: TRBD2; CDR3 protein: CASSLFPSGRGISYEQYF; CDR3 DNA: TGTGCCAGCAGCTTATTCCCTAGCGGGAGGGGGATTTCCTACGAGCAGTACTTC
J gene: TRBJ1-1; CDR3 length: 13; clone size: NA; V gene: TRBV9; D gene: NA; CDR3 protein: CASSGGHNTEAFF; CDR3 DNA: TGTGCCAGCAGCGGGGGACACAACACTGAAGCTTTCTTT
J gene: TRBJ2-5; CDR3 length: 17; clone size: NA; V gene: TRBV27; D gene: NA; CDR3 protein: CASSPGARGRYQETQYF; CDR3 DNA: TGTGCCAGCAGCCCTGGCGCACGGGGCAGGTACCAAGAGACCCAGTACTTC
J gene: TRBJ2-2; CDR3 length: 15; clone size: NA; V gene: TRBV5-5; D gene: TRBD2; CDR3 protein: CASSLAGTNTGELFF; CDR3 DNA: TGTGCCAGCAGTCTAGCGGGAACGAACACCGGGGAGCTGTTTTTT
J gene: TRBJ2-7; CDR3 length: 12; clone size: NA; V gene: TRBV14; D gene: NA; CDR3 protein: CASSPRGTEQYF; CDR3 DNA: TGTGCCAGCAGCCCGAGGGGTACCGAGCAGTACTTC
J gene: TRBJ1-1; CDR3 length: 13; clone size: NA; V gene: TRBV12-3/TRBV12-4; D gene: TRBD1; CDR3 protein: CASSTDRGPEAFF; CDR3 DNA: TGTGCCAGCAGTACTGACAGGGGGCCTGAAGCTTTCTTT
J gene: TRBJ1-6; CDR3 length: 20; clone size: NA; V gene: TRBV7-8; D gene: NA; CDR3 protein: CASSSYGRVAGGSYNSPLHF; CDR3 DNA: TGTGCCAGCAGCTCGTACGGGCGGGTAGCTGGGGGCTCCTATAATTCACCCCTCCACTTT
J gene: TRBJ1-1; CDR3 length: 14; clone size: NA; V gene: TRBV28; D gene: NA; CDR3 protein: CASSPATRGTEAFF; CDR3 DNA: TGTGCCAGCAGTCCGGCTACTCGGGGCACTGAAGCTTTCTTT
J gene: TRBJ2-5; CDR3 length: 15; clone size: NA; V gene: TRBV6-5; D gene: NA; CDR3 protein: CASSLLRQGGETQYF; CDR3 DNA: TGTGCCAGCAGTCTATTACGACAGGGAGGCGAGACCCAGTACTTC
J gene: TRBJ1-1; CDR3 length: 12; clone size: NA; V gene: TRBV14; D gene: NA; CDR3 protein: CASSQVPGTAFF; CDR3 DNA: TGTGCCAGCAGCCAAGTCCCAGGGACAGCTTTCTTT
J gene: TRBJ1-1; CDR3 length: 13; clone size: once; V gene: TRBV15; D gene: TRBD1; CDR3 protein: CATSSDRGYEAFF; CDR3 DNA: TGTGCCACCAGCAGTGACAGGGGGTATGAAGCTTTCTTT
J gene: TRBJ1-2; CDR3 length: 16; clone size: NA; V gene: TRBV6-1; D gene: NA; CDR3 protein: CASSEGLGDANYGYTF; CDR3 DNA: TGTGCCAGCAGTGAAGGTCTGGGAGACGCTAACTATGGCTACACCTTC
J gene: TRBJ2-7; CDR3 length: 13; clone size: NA; V gene: TRBV4-2; D gene: NA; CDR3 protein: CASSQVGIYEQYF; CDR3 DNA: TGTGCCAGCAGCCAAGTGGGAATCTACGAGCAGTACTTC
J gene: TRBJ2-1; CDR3 length: 12; clone size: NA; V gene: TRBV5-4; D gene: NA; CDR3 protein: CASRYRGGEQFF; CDR3 DNA: TGTGCCAGCAGGTACAGGGGAGGTGAGCAGTTCTTC
J gene: TRBJ2-3; CDR3 length: 14; clone size: NA; V gene: TRBV27; D gene: TRBD2; CDR3 protein: CASKASGKTDTQYF; CDR3 DNA: TGTGCCAGCAAAGCTAGCGGGAAAACAGATACGCAGTATTTT
J gene: TRBJ2-5; CDR3 length: 15; clone size: NA; V gene: TRBV5-4; D gene: NA; CDR3 protein: CASSLSVLTGETQYF; CDR3 DNA: TGTGCCAGCAGCTTGAGCGTCCTAACGGGAGAGACCCAGTACTTC
J gene: TRBJ1-2; CDR3 length: 14; clone size: NA; V gene: TRBV9; D gene: NA; CDR3 protein: CASSVDQGGYGYTF; CDR3 DNA: TGTGCCAGCAGCGTAGACCAGGGCGGCTATGGCTACACCTTC
J gene: TRBJ1-5; CDR3 length: 18; clone size: few; V gene: TRBV7-2; D gene: NA; CDR3 protein: CASSSSPGRARYNQPQHF; CDR3 DNA: TGTGCCAGCAGCTCCTCCCCCGGGAGGGCCAGGTATAATCAGCCCCAGCATTTT
J gene: TRBJ2-1; CDR3 length: 13; clone size: NA; V gene: TRBV5-4; D gene: NA; CDR3 protein: CASSRPQALEQFF; CDR3 DNA: TGTGCCAGCAGCCGTCCCCAGGCCCTAGAGCAGTTCTTC
J gene: TRBJ2-1; CDR3 length: 15; clone size: NA; V gene: TRBV7-3; D gene: TRBD2; CDR3 protein: CASSFETSGHNEQFF; CDR3 DNA: TGTGCCAGCAGCTTTGAGACTAGCGGTCACAATGAGCAGTTCTTC
J gene: TRBJ2-7; CDR3 length: 11; clone size: NA; V gene: TRBV3-1/TRBV3-2; D gene: NA; CDR3 protein: CASSQSNEQYF; CDR3 DNA: TGTGCCAGCAGCCAAAGCAACGAGCAGTACTTC
J gene: TRBJ2-2; CDR3 length: 16; clone size: NA; V gene: TRBV3-1/TRBV3-2; D gene: NA; CDR3 protein: CASSQEWLAATGELFF; CDR3 DNA: TGTGCCAGCAGCCAAGAATGGCTAGCAGCCACCGGGGAGCTGTTTTTT
J gene: TRBJ1-1; CDR3 length: 14; clone size: NA; V gene: TRBV10-2; D gene: NA; CDR3 protein: CASSGMAVNTEAFF; CDR3 DNA: TGCGCCAGCAGTGGGATGGCCGTGAACACTGAAGCTTTCTTT
J gene: TRBJ1-6; CDR3 length: 14; clone size: NA; V gene: TRBV7-8; D gene: TRBD1; CDR3 protein: CASRPGTGDSPLHF; CDR3 DNA: TGTGCCAGCAGGCCCGGGACAGGGGACTCACCCCTCCACTTT
J gene: TRBJ1-1; CDR3 length: 14; clone size: NA; V gene: TRBV7-3; D gene: NA; CDR3 protein: CASSIGTMNTEAFF; CDR3 DNA: TGTGCCAGCAGTATCGGTACAATGAACACTGAAGCTTTCTTT
J gene: TRBJ2-1; CDR3 length: 17; clone size: NA; V gene: TRBV28; D gene: NA; CDR3 protein: CASRMGGGGNSYNEQFF; CDR3 DNA: TGTGCCAGCAGAATGGGTGGTGGAGGAAACTCCTACAATGAGCAGTTCTTC
J gene: TRBJ1-1; CDR3 length: 15; clone size: NA; V gene: TRBV2; D gene: NA; CDR3 protein: CASRPNPAGSEGAFF; CDR3 DNA: TGTGCCAGCCGCCCGAACCCTGCAGGCTCGGAGGGGGCTTTCTTT
J gene: TRBJ2-1; CDR3 length: 16; clone size: NA; V gene: TRBV7-2; D gene: NA; CDR3 protein: CASKSRSVGVSGEQFF; CDR3 DNA: TGTGCCAGCAAGTCTCGTAGCGTCGGGGTAAGCGGTGAGCAGTTCTTC
J gene: TRBJ1-2; CDR3 length: 15; clone size: once; V gene: TRBV6-5; D gene: NA; CDR3 protein: CATSTQAGTYGGYTF; CDR3 DNA: TGTGCAACCTCGACTCAGGCAGGGACTTATGGGGGCTACACCTTC
J gene: TRBJ2-7; CDR3 length: 12; clone size: NA; V gene: TRBV27; D gene: NA; CDR3 protein: CASSLWGHEQYF; CDR3 DNA: TGTGCCAGCAGTTTGTGGGGCCACGAGCAGTACTTC
J gene: TRBJ2-7; CDR3 length: 13; clone size: NA; V gene: TRBV7-8; D gene: NA; CDR3 protein: CASSLVGYYEQYF; CDR3 DNA: TGTGCCAGCAGCTTAGTGGGGTACTACGAGCAGTACTTC